This T cell receptor beta chain was found in a study of cytomegalovirus exposure and HLA in healthy donors. General study points: The study found most TCR sequences rare, yet found some public TCRs in many donors.

PCR employed 60 Vbeta and 13 Jbeta primers. Clones were sequenced by immunoSEQ multiplex PCR, and TCRdb holds only the in-frame ones, with some missing. The sample includes under 200,000 clones, around nine tenths of them seen just once. Comment on this clone: What it binds is unknown.

CDR3 length: 13 amino acids. Trimming removed 7 bases at V and 7 bases at J, with 16 bases between. Germline V gene data show CDR1 as MGHRA and CDR2 as YSYEKL. This sequence originates from a young woman in good health and CMV-seronegative. The rearrangement links TRBV4-1 to TRBJ1-2, with TRBD1 as a possible D gene (5 bases). The specimen was PBMCs. DNA of the CDR3: TGCGCCAGCAAAAGTTCAGGGAACATTGGCTACACCTTC. It yields the protein CASKSSGNIGYTF.